This is a list of T cell receptor beta chains from one sample in a study of T-cell memory formation after mild COVID-19. A single record per CDR3 protein comes from TCRdb applying MiXCR to the 5' RACE reads. The sample consists of about 160,000 distinct CDR3 sequences, about 28% of them appearing once. Sequenced input: PBMCs or a T cell subset sorted from them (not recorded which). Source of these receptors: an adult woman who had mild COVID-19 (a few samples of this study predate the infection). Cell type and time point are not known. Both conserved end residues are part of each CDR3. The D gene is left open where the match is weak. Size is stated for part of the rows, as once, few or many counts, or as a class when the clone is expanded.

clone size,V gene,D gene,J gene,CDR3 DNA,CDR3 protein
few,TRBV6-2/TRBV6-3,TRBD2,TRBJ2-1,TGTGCCAGTAGCGGGAGCTCCTACAATGAGCAGTTCTTC,CASSGSSYNEQFF
many,TRBV7-9,-,TRBJ2-1,TGTGCCAGCAGCTTAGGTAGCAATGAGCAGTTCTTC,CASSLGSNEQFF
-,TRBV7-2,TRBD2,TRBJ2-5,TGTGCCAGCAGCCCTAGCGGGGCCCAAGAGACCCAGTACTTC,CASSPSGAQETQYF
-,TRBV7-8,TRBD1,TRBJ1-4,TGTGCCAGCAGCCCAGGGACAGGGTGGGAAAAACTGTTTTTT,CASSPGTGWEKLFF
many,TRBV30,-,TRBJ2-7,TGTGCCTGGAGTGTACCCCCCATCGAGCAGTACTTC,CAWSVPPIEQYF
-,TRBV4-1,-,TRBJ2-7,TGCGCCAGCAGCCAAGGGCGGTCTCCCTACGAGCAGTACTTC,CASSQGRSPYEQYF
-,TRBV12-3/TRBV12-4,TRBD2,TRBJ2-5,TGTGCCAGCAGTTCACCCGGGACTAGCGGGAGGGCCCTGGAGACCCAGTACTTC,CASSSPGTSGRALETQYF
-,TRBV7-2,-,TRBJ2-1,TGTGCCAGCCTTCTCGGGGGCAATGAGCAGTTCTTC,CASLLGGNEQFF
-,TRBV15,-,TRBJ2-7,TGTGCCACCAGCAGAGGAAACAGCGTGTACGAGCAGTACTTC,CATSRGNSVYEQYF
-,TRBV2,TRBD2,TRBJ2-1,TGTGCCAGCAGTGGTAGCGGGACGCTATACAATGAGCAGTTCTTC,CASSGSGTLYNEQFF
few,TRBV12-3/TRBV12-4,TRBD2,TRBJ2-1,TGTGCCAGCAGTTCAATAGCGGGAGGGCCATTGGGTAGTAAGTTCTTC,CASSSIAGGPLGSKFF
-,TRBV29-1,TRBD1,TRBJ2-7,TGCAGCGTTGTGTGGGGACAGAAGTACGAGCAGTACTTC,CSVVWGQKYEQYF
few,TRBV20-1,-,TRBJ2-7,TGCAGTGCTAGTACGGATTCCTACGAGCAGTACTTC,CSASTDSYEQYF
few,TRBV5-1,-,TRBJ2-7,TGCGCCAGCAGCTTGGCTACTAGCAGGAGCTCCTACGAGCAGTACTTC,CASSLATSRSSYEQYF
-,TRBV11-2,-,TRBJ2-7,TGTGCCAGCAGCCCAATAAGGCACAAGGATTACGAGCAGTACTTC,CASSPIRHKDYEQYF
-,TRBV24-1,-,TRBJ2-1,TGTGCCACCAGTGATTCTCAGCGGGCGGATGATGAGCAGTTCTTC,CATSDSQRADDEQFF
-,TRBV9,-,TRBJ1-2,TGTGCCAGCAGCGTAGCGACAGGCTATGGCTACACCTTC,CASSVATGYGYTF
few,TRBV4-2,-,TRBJ2-5,TGTGCCAGCAGCCAATCTCTAGCGAGTCAAGAGACCCAGTACTTC,CASSQSLASQETQYF
few,TRBV6-2/TRBV6-3,TRBD2,TRBJ2-2,TGTGCCAGCAGTCCCACTAGCGGGAGGAGAGTAAACACCGGGGAGCTGTTTTTT,CASSPTSGRRVNTGELFF
few,TRBV7-6,-,TRBJ2-5,TGTGCCAGCAGCCCCCCGAGGAGGGTTGGTTTGGAGACCCAGTACTTC,CASSPPRRVGLETQYF
once,TRBV5-6,TRBD1,TRBJ2-7,TGTGCCAGCAGCACTCGGGACAGGGTTTACGAGCAGTACTTC,CASSTRDRVYEQYF
few,TRBV6-2/TRBV6-3,TRBD2,TRBJ2-7,TGTGCCAGCTGGACTAGCGGATCCTACGAGCAGTACTTC,CASWTSGSYEQYF
few,TRBV15,-,TRBJ2-2,TGTGCCACCAGCAGAGATCACCAGGCCAGCCCCGGGGAGCTGTTTTTT,CATSRDHQASPGELFF
-,TRBV6-1,-,TRBJ2-2,TGTGCCAGCAGTGAAGCTGGAGGATTCGAGACCGGGGAGCTGTTTTTT,CASSEAGGFETGELFF
-,TRBV20-1,-,TRBJ2-3,TGCAGTGCTAGGGGCCTCAGGGCCTCGTTGGCAGATACGCAGTATTTT,CSARGLRASLADTQYF